This T cell receptor (beta chain) was identified in a study of T cells in Graves' hyperthyroidism and ophthalmopathy. The wider study: Peripheral blood was drawn at first diagnosis, prior to all treatment.

Orbital computed tomography, thyroid ultrasound, serum thyroxine and TRAb, and clinical symptoms together informed the diagnoses. In germline, CDR1 is MDHEN, CDR2 SYDVKM. Trimming took 11 bases from V and 2 from J; bases not matched to a gene: 4. This CDR3 is 12 amino acids long. Notes on the study in general: Model predictions of ophthalmopathy came a median around 7.1 months before onset. Most thyroid-expanded clonotypes above 0.001 were also found in blood.

At least ten counts were recorded for this clonotype. The antigen remains unidentified. TCR beta CDR3 regions were amplified from RNA. RT-PCR in the first round (using the HTBI primer set) targeted the TCR CDR3. TCRdb analysed the multiplex PCR reads with MiXCR anew, one entry per CDR3 protein. The sample lists 300,000 to 500,000 distinct CDR3 sequences, 14% to 15% occurring once. The J gene is TRBJ2-3, the V gene TRBV28; 7 nucleotides agree with TRBD2. Sequenced sample: blood. The TCR comes from a woman under 40 with Graves' hyperthyroidism. The CDR3 reads CAASGTTDTQYF. CDR3 bases: TGTGCCGCCAGCGGGACCACAGATACGCAGTATTTT. Combining the CDR3 with reference TRBV28 and TRBJ2-3 gives the whole variable domain DVKVTQSSRYLVKRTGEKVFLECVQDMDHENMFWYRQDPGLGLRLIYFSYDVKMKEKGDIPEGYSVSREKKERFSLILESASTNQTSMYLCAASGTTDTQYFGPGTRLTVL.